This passage covers 11 T cell receptor beta chains from one sample sequenced in a study of shared clonotypes between healthy human individuals. Generated by immunoSEQ multiplex PCR, the TCRdb table keeps only in-frame clones and is missing some. The repertoire holds over 95,000 clones, with less than 50% as singletons. Sample: PBMCs. These receptors all come from a woman in her thirties or forties in good health. Some clones in this sample may be carry-over from other donors' samples.

V gene TRBV29-1 combines with J gene TRBJ1-1, with 12 bases matching TRBD1. CDR1 SQVTM and CDR2 ANQGSEA come from the germline V gene. CDR3 length equals 14 residues. J gave up 3 bases and V 5 bases, and 4 bases lay outside the gene matches. CDR3 nucleotides: TGCAGCGTTAGGGACAGGGGGCGGCACACTGAAGCTTTCTTT. Translation: CSVRDRGRHTEAFF.

There are many counts of this clone. The V gene is TRBV9, the J gene TRBJ2-3; 11 nucleotides agree with TRBD2. The CDR3 spans 16 residues. Trimming at V came to 0 bases and at J to 3 bases, leaving 3 bases not matched to a gene. The germline CDR1 and CDR2 sequences are SGDLS and YYNGEE. CDR3 coding DNA: TGTGCCAGCAGCGTAGACCTAGCGGGAGGAACAGATACGCAGTATTTT. Translating gives CASSVDLAGGTDTQYF.

This clone was detected a few times. The sample contains more than one DNA sequence encoding this CDR3. This chain joins TRBV4-1 and TRBJ1-5, with D possibly TRBD1 on 5 matching bases. Germline assignment: CDR1 MGHRA and CDR2 YSYEKL. The V and J ends lost 1 base and 0 bases respectively, with 13 bases between them. The CDR3 has 17 residues. For the CDR3, the DNA is TGCGCCAGCAGCCAAGTTCCAGGGCCTTATAGCAATCAGCCCCAGCATTTT. It encodes CASSQVPGPYSNQPQHF.

A single count supports this clone. A far bigger clonotype differs at one base, so this is likely a read error. The J gene is TRBJ2-1, the V gene TRBV7-2; D unclear. This CDR3 comprises 12 residues. Deletions cut 5 bases from V and 12 bases from J, with 14 bases between. The germline gives CDR1 SGHTA, CDR2 FQGNSA. The CDR3 DNA reads TGTGCCAGCAGCAGAACCTTGGATGGGCAGTTCTTC. Its translation: CASSRTLDGQFF.

Judged by abundance, this clone is medium-sized. The CDR3 loop reads CASSQGTGELFF. CDR3 DNA: TGTGCCAGCAGCCAGGGGACCGGGGAGCTGTTTTTT. V usage is TRBV4-2 and J usage is TRBJ2-2; D gene unclear. V was trimmed by 3 bases and J by 5 bases, leaving 4 bases between them. Looked up from germline, CDR1 is LGHNA and CDR2 is YNFKEQ. This CDR3 has 12 residues.

This clone was observed a handful of times. This could be a read error, since a much larger clone is one nucleotide away. The V call is TRBV30, the J call TRBJ2-6; D is perhaps TRBD1 or TRBD2 (5 bases each). The CDR3 is made up of 15 amino acids. Germline V gene data show CDR1 as GTSNPN and CDR2 as SVGIG (reference sequence). The CDR3 DNA reads as TGTGCCTGGAGCTCTCTGGTCTCCGGGGCCAACATCCTGACTTTC. This sequence encodes CAWSSLVSGANILTF.

The gene calls are TRBV2 and TRBJ2-7; D possibly matches TRBD1 or TRBD2 (5 bases each). Trimming left V 0 bases short and J 4 bases short, with 16 bases between. This CDR3 spans 16 amino acids. The germline V gene has CDR1 SNHLY and CDR2 FYNNEI. The chain's CDR3 is CASSEAGRGTTYEQYF. DNA for the CDR3: TGTGCCAGCAGTGAAGCCGGGCGAGGGACGACTTACGAGCAGTACTTC.

The sample holds a few counts of this clone. A read error may explain this, as a much larger clone is one base away. The rearrangement joins TRBV30 to TRBJ2-6; D is possibly TRBD2 (6 bases). Germline values: CDR1 GTSNPN, CDR2 SVGIG (reference sequence). This CDR3 has 14 amino acids. Deletions cut 3 bases from V and 2 bases from J, with 8 bases between. The CDR3 spells CAWSGGPGANVLTF. The CDR3, as DNA: TGTGCCTGGAGCGGGGGTCCTGGGGCCAACGTCCTGACTTTC.

A word on this clone: A far larger clone is one nucleotide away, so this likely arose from a read error. V and J are TRBV5-8 and TRBJ1-2; 11 nucleotides line up with TRBD1. Germline lookup yields CDR1 SGHTS and CDR2 YDEGEE. J was trimmed by 4 bases and V by 7 bases; bases with no gene match: 0. CDR3 length: 12 residues. This CDR3 is CASGTGGYGYTF. CDR3 bases: TGTGCCAGCGGGACAGGGGGCTATGGCTACACCTTC.

Of note for this clone: Compared with germline, one end of the junction differs, possibly owing to a read error. This chain connects TRBV29-1 to TRBJ2-7; 10 bases line up with TRBD1. This CDR3 has 12 amino acids. The germline V gene has CDR1 SQVTM and CDR2 ANQGSEA. This chain's CDR3 is CSVGQGLSEQYF. CDR3 in DNA: TGCAGCGTGGGACAGGGGTTGAGCGAGCAATACTTC.

This clone was seen more than once but under ten times. The chain uses TRBV30 and TRBJ2-2; 7 positions agree with TRBD1. V lost 2 bases to trimming and J lost 6 bases; unmatched junction nucleotides: 9. CDR3 length: 15 residues. Per germline, CDR1 GTSNPN and CDR2 SVGIG (reference sequence). The CDR3 reads CAWSKLTGLAGELFF. As DNA, the CDR3 is TGTGCCTGGAGTAAGCTGACAGGGTTAGCCGGGGAGCTGTTTTTT.